Sequencing of this TCR beta chain was carried out in a study of CD8 T cells in Susac syndrome. Random hexamers primed reverse transcription of about 0.45 to 1 ug RNA. The method of amplification for TCR beta CDR3 was immunoSEQ multiplex PCR, covering 54 Vbeta and 13 Jbeta. TCRdb used MiXCR to reprocess the immunoSEQ multiplex PCR reads, holding one entry per CDR3 protein. This sample carries under 200,000 distinct CDR3 sequences, over 85% of them seen once, and the ten largest clones take 0.09% to 0.12%. Of note for this clonotype: Antigen specificity is unknown.

Study-level points and caveats: It was acknowledged in the study that the number of individuals who were included in its TCR sequencing and HLA analysis was relatively small.

The V gene's germline CDR1 is MNHEY and CDR2 SMNVEV (reference sequence). Losses at the gene ends were 5 bases for V and 0 bases for J; bases not matched to a gene: 13. CDR3 length: 18 residues. Sequencing of TCR beta was performed on blood CD8+ T cells and on blood CD4+ T cells. Controls were healthy donors (matched for age and sex). Sequenced material: CD4+ T cells from PBMCs. The rearrangement uses TRBV27 and TRBJ2-3; 8 positions match TRBD2. This receptor was taken from a human donor in good health. The CDR3 loop reads CASSPRTLAGPSTDTQYF. DNA of the CDR3: TGTGCCAGCAGTCCCCGAACTTTAGCGGGACCCAGCACAGATACGCAGTATTTT.